This TCR beta chain was documented in a study of response to subunit inactivated influenza vaccine. Overall study results and limits: Seasonal influenza vaccination, on each occasion, was suggested by the authors to recruit few new T cells.

CDR3 length equals 13 residues. V dropped 6 bases and J dropped 4 bases, with 9 bases sitting between them. TCRdb used MiXCR to reprocess the RT-PCR reads, holding one entry per CDR3 protein. The sample has 290,000 or so distinct CDR3 sequences, 22% seen once; the top ten hold approximately 10%. In its sample, this clonotype was seen a few times. No antigen is known for it. The rearrangement links TRBV12-3 or TRBV12-4 to TRBJ2-2; TRBD1 is a possible D gene (6 bases). The receptor's source is a man in his fifties or sixties who received an inactivated influenza vaccine. Sample: PBMCs from blood, taken approximately 20 months after vaccination. The CDR3 reads CASRLGATGELFF. The CDR3 DNA is TGTGCCAGCAGACTGGGGGCCACCGGGGAGCTGTTTTTT.